Shown below are 19 T cell receptor beta chains from a single sample sequenced in a study of blood T cells in healthy people across ages (dated by TCRdb to between 2014 and 2017). The library was generated by 5' RACE. The listed sequencing device is Illumina HiSeq 2500. A second about 7 to 12 cycle PCR used a sample-barcoded 5' primer and a J-beta primer mix. Starting from the raw public reads, TCRdb applied fastp trimming at Q25, assembled clones with MiXCR and retained in-frame beta chains. Each entry is one CDR3 protein sequence, shown with its most common DNA and genes. Present in this sample are about 1.1 million distinct CDR3 sequences, around two fifths of which were seen just once. The ten largest clones take up about 12% of the sample. Input material: blood. The receptors stem from a man aged 18 to 29 in good health.

A remark on this clonotype: A much larger clone lies one base from this, so it may be a read error. The chain recombines TRBV10-3 with TRBJ1-2, with D possibly TRBD1 on 5 matching bases. V was pared by 2 bases and J by 5 bases, with 24 bases between. The CDR3 sequence is 18 residues long. Germline CDR1 reads ENHRY; CDR2 reads SYGVKD. CDR3 residues: CAISEGEGDPSRTYGYTF. For the CDR3, the DNA is TGTGCCATCAGTGAGGGTGAAGGGGATCCGAGCCGCACATATGGCTACACCTTC.

This clonotype was counted between two and nine times. The V and J genes are TRBV6-1 and TRBJ2-1; D is ambiguous. The CDR3 is 11 amino acids. V was shortened by 8 bases and J by 2 bases, with 4 bases between the two germline ends. Germline-derived CDR1 and CDR2 are MNHNS and SASEGT. The CDR3 protein is CASWTYNEQFF. The CDR3 nucleotides are TGTGCCAGCTGGACCTACAATGAGCAGTTCTTC.

The rearrangement uses TRBV30 and TRBJ1-5, with unresolved D. There are 16 residues in the CDR3. Germline V gives CDR1 GTSNPN, CDR2 SVGIG (reference sequence). V lost 1 base and J 7 bases, leaving 20 bases between the germline ends. CDR3 amino acids: CAWSATTGSEGQPQHF. The CDR3 bases are TGTGCCTGGAGTGCCACAACCGGGTCCGAAGGGCAGCCCCAGCATTTT.

This chain uses TRBV5-3 with TRBJ2-2; tentatively, D is TRBD2 (5 bases). TRBV5-3 is noted as an ORF with a role that remains uncertain. The V end was cut by 1 base, the J end by 2 bases, with 15 bases between. The length of the CDR3 is 17 residues. The chain's CDR3 is CARSLNHERNNTGELFF. DNA for the CDR3: TGTGCCAGAAGCTTGAATCATGAGCGGAACAACACCGGGGAGCTGTTTTTT.

This clonotype turned up a few times. The chain has TRBV9 and TRBJ2-1, with 11 bases matching TRBD2. V was pared by 4 bases and J by 5 bases, with 5 bases of the junction left unmatched. Germline lookup yields CDR1 SGDLS and CDR2 YYNGEE. The length of the CDR3 is 15 residues. The CDR3 reads CASSIAGGPNNEQFF. The CDR3 nucleotides read TGTGCCAGCAGCATAGCGGGGGGGCCTAACAATGAGCAGTTCTTC.

The CDR3 nucleotides read TGTGCCACGAGCAACAGGGTGGCTCAGCCCCAGCATTTT. The encoded protein is CATSNRVAQPQHF. The gene calls are TRBV24-1 and TRBJ1-5; tentative D call: TRBD1 (6 bases). The V and J ends lost 10 bases and 6 bases respectively, with 15 bases between them. The CDR3 is 13 amino acids. In germline, CDR1 is KGHDR, CDR2 SFDVKD.

The chain couples TRBV11-2 to TRBJ1-2; D is unclear. V was shortened by 0 bases and J by 4 bases, with 9 bases between the two germline ends. This CDR3 is 14 amino acids long. Germline V gives CDR1 SGHAT, CDR2 FQNNGV. DNA of the CDR3: TGTGCCAGCAGCTTAGATATCCTGTTCTATGGCTACACCTTC. Protein: CASSLDILFYGYTF.

Remarks on this clonotype: Germline is not matched at one junction end, which may reflect a read error. This rearrangement joins TRBV4-3 to TRBJ2-7, with 7 bases identical to TRBD2. From germline, CDR1 is LGHNA and CDR2 YSLEER. This CDR3 region has 14 residues. CDR3 region: CAGSYGLGWYEQYF. DNA of the CDR3: TGCGCCGGCAGCTATGGACTAGGGTGGTACGAGCAGTACTTC.

A few counts support this clonotype. The chain has TRBV2 and TRBJ1-3; D call uncertain. The CDR3 has 14 residues. Germline values: CDR1 SNHLY, CDR2 FYNNEI. Trimming removed 7 bases from V and 1 base from J, with 11 bases in between. CDR3 region: CASTPGDSGNTIYF. For the CDR3, the DNA is TGTGCCAGCACCCCCGGGGATTCTGGAAACACCATATATTTT. Drawing the rest from reference TRBV2 and TRBJ1-3, the complete variable domain is EPEVTQTPSHQVTQMGQEVILRCVPISNHLYFYWYRQILGQKVEFLVSFYNNEISEKSEIFDDQFSVERPDGSNFTLKIRSTKLEDSAMYFCASTPGDSGNTIYFGEGSWLTVV.

The chain recombines TRBV4-2 with TRBJ2-1; 9 bases are a match to TRBD2. The CDR3 length is 15 residues. J lost 3 bases, V lost 3 bases, and 3 bases had no gene match. Germline V lookup: CDR1 LGHNA, CDR2 YNFKEQ. The CDR3 spells CASSQAGGNYNEQFF. The CDR3 nucleotides are TGTGCCAGCAGCCAGGCGGGAGGGAACTACAATGAGCAGTTCTTC.

CDR3 nucleotides: TGTGCCAGCAGCTTAAGAGTTTCGAACACCGGGGAGCTGTTTTTT. Protein sequence: CASSLRVSNTGELFF. This rearrangement joins TRBV7-2 to TRBJ2-2, with D uncertain. V lost 2 bases and J lost 0, with 7 bases in between. This CDR3 is built from 15 residues. Germline assignment: CDR1 SGHTA and CDR2 FQGNSA.

This clonotype showed up just a few times. The chain links TRBV9 to TRBJ1-5; possible D gene TRBD1, 5 bases. Trimming took 0 bases from V and 6 from J, leaving 13 bases between them. The length of the CDR3 is 15 residues. Germline loops: CDR1 SGDLS, CDR2 YYNGEE. This CDR3 is CASSVGAGSGQPQHF. DNA for the CDR3: TGTGCCAGCAGCGTAGGGGCAGGGTCTGGTCAGCCCCAGCATTTT.

The rearrangement links TRBV4-1 to TRBJ2-1; D is undetermined. Trimming took off 7 bases at V and 0 bases at J, with 4 bases between the two ends. The germline V gene has CDR1 MGHRA and CDR2 YSYEKL. The CDR3 is made up of 12 amino acids. The CDR3 DNA reads as TGCGCCAGCACCAACTCCTACAATGAGCAGTTCTTC. Amino acid sequence: CASTNSYNEQFF.

This sequence joins TRBV29-1 and TRBJ2-1; the match to TRBD2 covers 8 bases. The CDR3 runs 13 residues. J gave up 8 bases and V 6 bases, and 9 bases lay outside the gene matches. Looked up from germline, CDR1 is SQVTM and CDR2 is ANQGSEA. The CDR3 bases are TGCAGCGTCCGGGGGGGGCTGAACGATGAGCAGTTCTTC. Protein product: CSVRGGLNDEQFF.

Regarding this clonotype: A junction end diverges from the germline sequence, so it may reflect a read error. This chain uses TRBV14 with TRBJ2-5; D is undetermined. This CDR3 spans 13 amino acids. From germline, CDR1 is SGHDN and CDR2 FVKESK. The CDR3 is CANSQGLRNEQYF. The CDR3 DNA follows: TGTGCCAACAGCCAAGGGCTGCGCAATGAGCAGTACTTC. The entire variable domain, with the rest obtained from reference TRBV14 and TRBJ2-5, is as follows: EAGVTQFPSHSVIEKGQTVTLRCDPISGHDNLYWYRRVMGKEIKFLLHFVKESKQDESGMPNNRFLAERTGGTYSTLKVQPAELEDSGVYFCANSQGLRNEQYFGPGTRLLVL.

V usage is TRBV6-6 and J usage is TRBJ1-2, with a weak D call TRBD1 (5 bases). V lost 0 bases and J 6 bases, leaving 17 bases between the germline ends. The CDR3 is 16 residues long. CDR1 is MNHNY, CDR2 SVGAGI, per germline (reference sequence). This CDR3 is CASSYSRQGRNHGYTF. CDR3 in DNA: TGTGCCAGCAGTTACTCGAGGCAGGGAAGGAACCATGGCTACACCTTC.

This clonotype was picked up a small number of times. CDR3: CASREILGGEAFF. The CDR3 nucleotides read TGTGCCAGCAGGGAAATACTGGGGGGTGAAGCTTTCTTT. The genes are TRBV7-2 and TRBJ1-1, with D tentatively TRBD1 (5 bases). V was shortened by 6 bases and J by 7 bases, with 15 bases between the two germline ends. The CDR3 covers 13 residues. Germline assignment: CDR1 SGHTA and CDR2 FQGNSA.

This chain connects TRBV10-3 to TRBJ1-1, with D possibly matching TRBD1 (5 bases). Trimming took 4 bases from V and 8 from J, leaving 17 bases between them. The CDR3 consists of 14 residues. From germline, CDR1 is ENHRY and CDR2 SYGVKD. CDR3 amino acids: CAISVIVGEREAFF. CDR3 DNA sequence: TGTGCCATCAGTGTTATCGTGGGGGAACGGGAAGCTTTCTTT.

The chain employs TRBV20-1 and TRBJ2-1; 7 bases align to TRBD1. V lost 5 bases and J lost 6; bases outside the gene matches: 10. This CDR3 has 14 residues. The germline V gene encodes CDR1 DFQATT and CDR2 SNEGSKA (reference sequence). CDR3 residues: CSAVDRVGGNEQFF. In DNA, the CDR3 is TGCAGTGCTGTAGACAGGGTAGGGGGCAATGAGCAGTTCTTC.